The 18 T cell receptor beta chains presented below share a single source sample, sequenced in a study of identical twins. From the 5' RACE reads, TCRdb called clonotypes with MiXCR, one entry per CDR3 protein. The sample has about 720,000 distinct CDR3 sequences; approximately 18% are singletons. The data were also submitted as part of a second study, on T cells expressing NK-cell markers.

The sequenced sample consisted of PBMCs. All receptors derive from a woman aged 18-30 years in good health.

The CDR3 sequence is CSATGGAWGPNNEQFF. The CDR3, as DNA: TGCAGTGCTACTGGCGGAGCATGGGGCCCCAACAATGAGCAGTTCTTC. V gene TRBV20-1 combines with J gene TRBJ2-1; D perhaps matches TRBD1 (5 bases). Deletions cut 4 bases from V and 5 bases from J, with 21 bases between. Per the germline V gene, CDR1 is DFQATT and CDR2 is SNEGSKA (reference sequence). This CDR3 region has 16 residues.

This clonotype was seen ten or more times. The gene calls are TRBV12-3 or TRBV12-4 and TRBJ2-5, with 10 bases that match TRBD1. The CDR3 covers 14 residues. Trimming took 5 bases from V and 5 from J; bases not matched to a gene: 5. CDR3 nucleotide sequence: TGTGCCAGCAGTCCGGGACAGGGGATCGAGACCCAGTACTTC. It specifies CASSPGQGIETQYF.

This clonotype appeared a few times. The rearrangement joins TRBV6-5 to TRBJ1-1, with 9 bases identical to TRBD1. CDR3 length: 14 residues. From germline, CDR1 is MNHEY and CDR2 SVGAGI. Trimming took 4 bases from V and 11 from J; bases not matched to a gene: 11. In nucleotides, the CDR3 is TGTGCCAGCAGTTTTTCCCGGGACAGGGTGGACGCTTTCTTT. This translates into CASSFSRDRVDAFF.

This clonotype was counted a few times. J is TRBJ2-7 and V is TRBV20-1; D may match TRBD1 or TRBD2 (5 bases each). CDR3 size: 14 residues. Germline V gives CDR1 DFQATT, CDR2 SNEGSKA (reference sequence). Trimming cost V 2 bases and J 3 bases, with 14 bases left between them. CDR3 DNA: TGCAGTGCTAGATCGGGACGGACCAACTACGAGCAGTACTTC. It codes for CSARSGRTNYEQYF.

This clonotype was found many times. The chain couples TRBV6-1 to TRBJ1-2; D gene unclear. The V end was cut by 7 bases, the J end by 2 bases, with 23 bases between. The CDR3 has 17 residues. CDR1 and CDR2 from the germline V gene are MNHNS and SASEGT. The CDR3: CASTRRPDGYLNYGYTF. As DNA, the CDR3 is TGTGCCAGCACCCGGCGACCGGATGGATACCTCAACTATGGCTACACCTTC.

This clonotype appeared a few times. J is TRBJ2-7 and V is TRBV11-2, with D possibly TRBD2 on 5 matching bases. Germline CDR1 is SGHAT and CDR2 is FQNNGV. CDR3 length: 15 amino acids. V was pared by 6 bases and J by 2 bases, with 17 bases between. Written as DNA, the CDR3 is TGTGCCAGCAGTTATAGTGCCGGGATTACCTACGAGCAGTACTTC. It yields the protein CASSYSAGITYEQYF. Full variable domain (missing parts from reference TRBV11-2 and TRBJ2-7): EAGVAQSPRYKIIEKRQSVAFWCNPISGHATLYWYQQILGQGPKLLIQFQNNGVVDDSQLPKDRFSAERLKGVDSTLKIQPAKLEDSAVYLCASSYSAGITYEQYFGPGTRLTVT.

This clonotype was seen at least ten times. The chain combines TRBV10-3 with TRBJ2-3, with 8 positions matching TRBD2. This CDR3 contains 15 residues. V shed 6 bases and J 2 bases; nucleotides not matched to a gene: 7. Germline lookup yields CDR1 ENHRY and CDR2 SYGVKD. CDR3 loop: CAISGLASNTDTQYF. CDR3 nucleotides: TGTGCCATCAGCGGACTAGCTTCTAACACAGATACGCAGTATTTT.

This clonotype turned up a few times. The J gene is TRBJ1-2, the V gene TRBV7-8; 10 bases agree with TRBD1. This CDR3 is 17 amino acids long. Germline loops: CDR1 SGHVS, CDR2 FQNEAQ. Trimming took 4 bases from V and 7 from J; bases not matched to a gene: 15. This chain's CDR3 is CASSSIPGQGKGFGYTF. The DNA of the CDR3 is TGTGCCAGCAGCTCTATCCCGGGACAGGGGAAAGGTTTTGGCTACACCTTC.

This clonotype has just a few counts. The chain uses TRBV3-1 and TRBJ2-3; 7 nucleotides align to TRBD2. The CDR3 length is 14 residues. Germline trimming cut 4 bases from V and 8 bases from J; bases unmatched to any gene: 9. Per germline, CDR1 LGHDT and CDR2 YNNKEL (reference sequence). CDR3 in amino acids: CASSPDRSGGTQYF. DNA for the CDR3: TGTGCCAGCAGCCCGGACCGATCGGGGGGTACGCAGTATTTT.

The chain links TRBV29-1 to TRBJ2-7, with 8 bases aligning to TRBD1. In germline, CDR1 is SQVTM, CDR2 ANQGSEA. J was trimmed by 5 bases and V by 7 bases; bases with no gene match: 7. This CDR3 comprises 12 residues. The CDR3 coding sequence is TGCAGCGCCCTGACAGGGGCCGACGAGCAGTACTTC. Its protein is CSALTGADEQYF.

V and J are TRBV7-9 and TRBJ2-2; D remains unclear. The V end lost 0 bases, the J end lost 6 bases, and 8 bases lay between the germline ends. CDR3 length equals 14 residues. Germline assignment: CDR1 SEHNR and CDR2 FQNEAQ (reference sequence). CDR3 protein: CASSLAEVPGELFF. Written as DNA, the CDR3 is TGTGCCAGCAGCTTAGCTGAGGTGCCCGGGGAGCTGTTTTTT.

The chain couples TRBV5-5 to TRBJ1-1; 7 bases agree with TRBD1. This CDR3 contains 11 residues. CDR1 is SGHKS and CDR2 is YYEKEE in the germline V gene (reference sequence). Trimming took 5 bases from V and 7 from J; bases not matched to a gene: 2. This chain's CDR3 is CASRWDSEAFF. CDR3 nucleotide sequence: TGTGCCAGCAGATGGGACAGTGAAGCTTTCTTT. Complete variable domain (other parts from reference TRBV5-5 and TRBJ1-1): DAGVTQSPTHLIKTRGQQVTLRCSPISGHKSVSWYQQVLGQGPQFIFQYYEKEERGRGNFPDRFSARQFPNYSSELNVNALLLGDSALYLCASRWDSEAFFGQGTRLTVV.

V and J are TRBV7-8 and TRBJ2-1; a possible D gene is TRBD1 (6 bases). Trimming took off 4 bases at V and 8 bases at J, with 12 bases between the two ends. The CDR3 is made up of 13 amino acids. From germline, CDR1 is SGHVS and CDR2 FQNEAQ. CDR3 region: CASSSTRGHEQFF. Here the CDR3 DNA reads TGTGCCAGCAGCTCCACCAGGGGCCATGAGCAGTTCTTC.

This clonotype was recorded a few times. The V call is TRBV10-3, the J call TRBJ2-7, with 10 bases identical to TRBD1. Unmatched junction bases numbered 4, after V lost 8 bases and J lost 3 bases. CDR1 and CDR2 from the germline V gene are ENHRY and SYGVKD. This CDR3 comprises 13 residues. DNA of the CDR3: TGTGCCATCTGGACAGGGGGTTTCTACGAGCAGTACTTC. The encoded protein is CAIWTGGFYEQYF.

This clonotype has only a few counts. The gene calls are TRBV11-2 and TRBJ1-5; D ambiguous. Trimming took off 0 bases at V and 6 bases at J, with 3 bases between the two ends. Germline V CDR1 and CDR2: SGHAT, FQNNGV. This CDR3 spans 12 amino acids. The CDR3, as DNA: TGTGCCAGCAGCTTAGATCTTCAGCCCCAGCATTTT. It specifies CASSLDLQPQHF.

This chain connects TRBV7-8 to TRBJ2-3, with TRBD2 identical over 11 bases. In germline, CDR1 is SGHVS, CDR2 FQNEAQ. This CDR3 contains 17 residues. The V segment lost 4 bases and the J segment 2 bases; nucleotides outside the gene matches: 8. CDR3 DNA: TGTGCCAGCAGCTCGGTTCTAGCGGGAGGAAACACAGATACGCAGTATTTT. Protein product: CASSSVLAGGNTDTQYF.

The CDR3 DNA reads TGCGCCAGCAGCTTCTCTAGAGCTACGGGGGAGACCCAGTACTTC. Translating gives CASSFSRATGETQYF. This chain links TRBV5-1 with TRBJ2-5, with D possibly matching TRBD2 (5 bases). Between the trimmed V and J ends, which lost 2 bases and 5 bases, there was a span of 16 bases. Germline values: CDR1 SGHRS, CDR2 YFSETQ. The CDR3 has 15 amino acids.

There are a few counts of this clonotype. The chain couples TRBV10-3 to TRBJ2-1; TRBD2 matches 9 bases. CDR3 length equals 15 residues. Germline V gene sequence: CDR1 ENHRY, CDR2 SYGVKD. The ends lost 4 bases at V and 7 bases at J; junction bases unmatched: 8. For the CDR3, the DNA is TGTGCCATCAGTGGACGCGGGGGGGCCTCGAATGAGCAGTTCTTC. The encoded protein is CAISGRGGASNEQFF.